This TCR beta chain was captured in a study of OX40 agonist ivuxolimab in advanced cancers. The assay was immunoSEQ multiplex PCR, and TCRdb's table has in-frame clones only and misses some. In the table there are 75,000 to 100,000 clones, 84% of which are singletons. The germline V and J ends were trimmed by 4 bases and 1 base, with 10 bases remaining between them. Germline V lookup: CDR1 MNHEY, CDR2 SVGAGI. This CDR3 region has 15 residues. The cohort excluded patients with autoimmune disease history or systemic immunosuppression. At baseline, cycle 4 day 1, and cycle 7 day 1, blood was sampled. The chain joins TRBV6-5 to TRBJ2-2; D possibly matches TRBD1 or TRBD2 (5 bases each). The source of this sequence is an adult with an advanced solid tumor such as melanoma, head and neck, liver or kidney cancer. The sequencing here drew on CD4+ or CD8+ T cells sorted from blood, taken in a trial of the OX40 agonist ivuxolimab. As DNA, the CDR3 is TGTGCCAGCAGTTTTAGTGGGGGGAACACCGGGGAGCTGTTTTTT. It yields the protein CASSFSGGNTGELFF.